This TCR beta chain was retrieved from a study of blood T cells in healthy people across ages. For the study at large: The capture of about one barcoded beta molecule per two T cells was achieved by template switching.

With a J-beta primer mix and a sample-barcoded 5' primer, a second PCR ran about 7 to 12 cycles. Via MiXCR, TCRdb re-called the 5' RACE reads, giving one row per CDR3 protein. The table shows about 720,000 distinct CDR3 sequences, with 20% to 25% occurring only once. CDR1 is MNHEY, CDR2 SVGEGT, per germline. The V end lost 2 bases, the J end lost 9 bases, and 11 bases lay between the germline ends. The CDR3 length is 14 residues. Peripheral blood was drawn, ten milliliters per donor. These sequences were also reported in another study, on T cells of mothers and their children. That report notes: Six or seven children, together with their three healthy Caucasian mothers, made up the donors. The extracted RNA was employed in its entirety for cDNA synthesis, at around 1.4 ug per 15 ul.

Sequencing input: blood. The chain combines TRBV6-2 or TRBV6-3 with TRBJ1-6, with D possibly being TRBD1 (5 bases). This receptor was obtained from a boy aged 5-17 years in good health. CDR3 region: CASSYQQAGSPLHF. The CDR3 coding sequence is TGTGCCAGCAGTTACCAACAGGCGGGTTCACCCCTCCACTTT.